This T cell receptor beta chain was retrieved from a study of shared clonotypes between healthy human individuals (dated by TCRdb to about 2020). Regarding the complete study: Three men and two women, aged 18 to 49 years, made up the cohort. For each donor, CD4 naive and CD4 memory were each run on three plates, CD8 naive on two plates, and CD8 memory on one plate. Blood TCR repertoires of a handful of healthy adults were deeply sequenced to estimate repertoire size and the extent of clonotype sharing between individuals. To increase sequencing depth and limit assay-specific biases, TCR repertoire library preparation and sequencing were carried out by different laboratories using diverse techniques. Each donor's leukapheresis produced roughly between roughly 0.85 and 10 billion PBMCs.

Donors were healthy HIV-negative adults with no recently reported acute infections or vaccinations. All donors were Caucasian adults living in Nashville, Tennessee, USA. Magnetic negative selection was used to enrich CD4+ T cells, after which naive cells were positively selected on CD45RA and the negative fraction became the memory subset. Blood was collected by leukapheresis, and PBMCs were isolated by Ficoll-Histopaque density gradient centrifugation and then cryopreserved in liquid nitrogen vapor phase. Analytical flow cytometry was used to check the purity and quantity of each magnetically sorted T cell population. Each sorted fraction had its genomic DNA isolated and then quantified by UV absorbance on a Nanodrop 2000c. Using the deep immunoSEQ assay, TCR CDR3 regions were amplified from genomic DNA by multiplex PCR. For each cell subset, the extracted genomic DNA was distributed evenly across all wells of several immunoSEQ 96-well plates, and each plate served as one replicate. Each replicate PCR for sorted subsets received about 210 ng genomic DNA, equal to tens of thousands of T cell genomes. Purified libraries were quantified with a Qubit 3.0 fluorometer, sized on a Bioanalyzer 2100, and re-quantified with the KAPA Library Quantification kit. A separate single-read 150-cycle Illumina NextSeq 550 flow cell was used to sequence each immunoSEQ 96-well plate. The source study handled its data this way. Because the immunoSEQ output included only junctional sequences and no quality scores, the filtering could not be the same as the filtering used for full-length reads. To assign V/J genes and CDR3, sequences were annotated using PyIR, a Python wrapper for IgBLAST v1.9, with IMGT germline references. Reads were removed for weak V/J assignments (E-value above 1e-6), missing CDR3, stop codons, out-of-frame junctions, or ambiguous translated residues. V3J clonotypes were defined as sequences sharing the same inferred V gene, J gene, and CDR3 amino acid sequence. Percentage overlap between repertoires was calculated by dividing the number of shared unique clonotypes by the size of the smaller repertoire. Three approaches were used to assess repertoire richness: RTK rarefaction, the Chao1 estimator, and Recon v2.1 estimates of unobserved clonotypes. Generation probabilities were computed with OLGA for all TCRbeta clonotypes obtained by the gDNA method from a handful of donors. Here the immuneACCESS table is served through TCRdb, limited to in-frame sequences with V and J called. Missing clones are a known gap in these copies; in checked studies unresolved V genes cover under half, and the rest lacks a known reason. For V, J and clone size, that table is used; D and trimming come from the DNA. This sample is represented by 2 million to 2.5 million clones; roughly 95% of them were singletons. The ten largest make up roughly 0.13% of the sample.

This clone was detected once. The target of this receptor is not known. No clone much larger than this one lies a single base away; base qualities are absent. On the study overall, not on this receptor specifically: The genetic and exposure-history diversity represented was limited by the small number of donors. Only blood was sampled, and tissue TCR repertoires likely differ from those in blood. Rarefaction of sorted-subset datasets indicated incomplete sequencing despite the large sequencing depth. Across a handful of donors, approximately 4.9% of naive CD4, roughly 3.5% of naive CD8, about 2% of memory CD4, and 0.4% of memory CD8 clonotypes were shared. Larger estimated clonotype richness was generally found for naive subsets than for memory subsets. Compared with non-shared clonotypes, the clonotypes found in all four sorted-subset donors had higher generation probabilities. Pairwise subsampling led to the expectation that sequencing depth would affect the degree of clonotype sharing among donors.

Via the germline V gene, CDR1 is SGHRS and CDR2 YFSETQ. The CDR3 measures 18 amino acids from cysteine to phenylalanine. CDR3 DNA is the only sequence kept; it has 54 bases, read in frame from the first base. Trimming takes 1 base from V and 0 bases from J, and the germline ends sit 17 bases apart. Rearrangement joined TRBV5-1 to TRBJ1-5; too little of a D gene remains to name it. The sample was naive CD4+ T cells sorted from blood. The cell subset or site label corresponds to: CD45RA+ positively selected. This receptor was taken from a man in his late teens or twenties in good health. The encoded CDR3 is CASSLFLVRNYSNQPQHF. The DNA sequence is given as TGCGCCAGCAGCTTGTTTCTGGTAAGAAACTATAGCAATCAGCCCCAGCATTTT.